The TCR beta chain described here comes from a study of regulatory T cells in long-lasting Graves disease. Time point here: newly diagnosed GD, antithyroid drugs for less than 3 months. Isolated PBMC RNA provided the starting material for the TCR library. V was pared by 1 base and J by 2 bases, with 13 bases between. Germline CDR1 is SGHRS and CDR2 is YFSETQ. This CDR3 has 16 amino acids. The TCR beta library used iRepertoire HTBI primers with Arm-PCR amplification of CDR3. TCRdb independently ran MiXCR on the multiplex PCR reads; one entry per CDR3 protein. The data contain about 560,000 distinct CDR3 sequences, roughly 15% of them singletons. The sample was also linked to a second study, of T cells in Graves' hyperthyroidism and ophthalmopathy.

The clonotype comes from a man aged 18-30 years with Graves disease. The chain has TRBV5-1 and TRBJ1-3, with D unresolved. Sequenced material: peripheral blood mononuclear cells (PBMCs), taken at new diagnosis, from a patient treated with antithyroid drugs. CDR3 coding DNA: TGCGCCAGCAGCTTGTGGTTGCGGGCAGCTGGAAACACCATATATTTT. Amino acids: CASSLWLRAAGNTIYF.